Shown below are 18 T cell receptor beta chains from a single sample sequenced in a study of blood T cells in healthy people across ages. A second 7 to 11 cycle PCR used barcoded and J-beta primers. MiXCR, run by TCRdb on the 5' RACE reads, gives a single entry per CDR3 protein. The sample carries about 620,000 distinct CDR3 sequences, approximately 21% recorded once. Sequencing was performed on blood. These receptors were collected from a man aged 65 to 85 in good health.

This clonotype has only a few counts. V is TRBV20-1 and J is TRBJ2-1; a possible D gene is TRBD2 (6 bases). The J call may not be correct, given that the DNA end is closer to TRBJ2-7. The germline V gene has CDR1 DFQATT and CDR2 SNEGSKA (reference sequence). The CDR3 has 14 amino acids. The chain's CDR3 is CSASVWDPEGEQYF. Written as DNA, the CDR3 is TGCAGTGCTAGTGTCTGGGATCCGGAGGGGGAGCAGTACTTC.

About this clonotype itself: Without the conserved terminal phenylalanine or tryptophan, this CDR3 likely stems from a read error. This sequence joins TRBV6-2 or TRBV6-3 and TRBJ2-3; no clear D. CDR1 and CDR2 (germline): MNHEY, SVGEGT. The CDR3 length is 16 residues. V lost 4 bases to trimming and J lost 2 bases, with 16 bases between them. The CDR3 DNA sequence: TGTGCCAGCAGTTCCCCGTATGAGCGAGTCACAGATACGCAGTATCTT. Protein product: CASSSPYERVTDTQYL.

This clonotype occurred many times. The junction shows a germline mismatch at one end, possibly a read error. V usage is TRBV28 and J usage is TRBJ2-7; D not certain. The CDR3 contains 15 residues. CDR1 MDHEN and CDR2 SYDVKM come from the germline V gene. CDR3 region: CASSFLGKGSYEQYF. The DNA for the CDR3 is TGTGCCAGCAGTTTCCTGGGGAAAGGCTCCTACGAGCAATACTTC.

This chain connects TRBV30 to TRBJ2-3, with 7 bases that match TRBD1. The germline CDR1 and CDR2 sequences are GTSNPN and SVGIG (reference sequence). The length of the CDR3 is 15 residues. V trimming: 2 bases; J trimming: 0 bases; junction bases outside the gene matches: 5. The CDR3 sequence is CAWSSRQGSTDTQYF. The CDR3 DNA reads as TGTGCCTGGAGTTCGCGACAGGGTAGCACAGATACGCAGTATTTT.

The J gene is TRBJ2-1, the V gene TRBV7-2; D gene unclear. The DNA matches TRBJ2-5 better at its end, which makes the J call doubtful. The CDR3 has 13 residues. Per germline, CDR1 SGHTA and CDR2 FQGNSA. The CDR3 protein is CASSFSPEETQYF. The CDR3 nucleotides are TGTGCCAGCAGCTTCTCGCCTGAGGAGACCCAGTACTTC.

Of note for this clonotype: Germline and junction disagree at one end, which may indicate a read error. The V call is TRBV20-1, the J call TRBJ2-1, with 8 bases matching TRBD2. Germline values: CDR1 DFQATT, CDR2 SNEGSKA (reference sequence). This CDR3 has 18 amino acids. The CDR3 loop is CSAYRHLAGRSSYDEQFF. CDR3 DNA: TGCAGTGCTTATCGACACCTAGCGGGCCGGAGCTCCTACGATGAGCAGTTCTTC.

The sample holds a few counts of this clonotype. The junction shows a germline mismatch at one end, possibly a read error. This sequence joins TRBV2 and TRBJ2-7; D could derive from TRBD1 or TRBD2 (5 bases each). This CDR3 has 14 residues. Germline-derived CDR1 and CDR2 are SNHLY and FYNNEI. CDR3 bases: TGTGCCGGCAGCCCCGGGGCAGCTTCCTACGAGCAGTACTTC. This gives the protein CAGSPGAASYEQYF.

In this sample, this clonotype turned up a few times. V and J are TRBV6-5 and TRBJ1-5; perhaps TRBD1 as D (5 bases). Trimming removed 2 bases at V and 7 bases at J, with 12 bases between. Germline CDR1 reads MNHEY; CDR2 reads SVGAGI. The CDR3 has 14 residues. The CDR3 bases are TGTGCCAGCAGTTACAGGGGAGGAGAGCAGCCCCAGCATTTT. It codes for CASSYRGGEQPQHF.

This clonotype was seen more than once but under ten times. The chain links TRBV4-3 to TRBJ2-1; weak D call: TRBD2 (5 bases). Germline V lookup: CDR1 LGHNA, CDR2 YSLEER. The CDR3 has 16 residues. Trimming left V 0 bases short and J 6 bases short, with 15 bases between. CDR3 region: CASSQDGRGGRNEQFF. DNA for the CDR3: TGCGCCAGCAGCCAAGATGGACGGGGTGGACGCAATGAGCAGTTCTTC.

This rearrangement joins TRBV7-6 to TRBJ2-1; a possible D gene is TRBD2 (6 bases). Trimming cost V 1 base and J 6 bases, with 7 bases left between them. The CDR3 length is 13 residues. In germline, CDR1 is SGHVS, CDR2 FNYEAQ. The CDR3 loop reads CASSLVAANEQFF. CDR3 DNA: TGTGCCAGCAGCTTAGTAGCGGCCAATGAGCAGTTCTTC. Full variable domain (outside the CDR3, taken from reference TRBV7-6 and TRBJ2-1): GAGVSQSPRYKVTKRGQDVALRCDPISGHVSLYWYRQALGQGPEFLTYFNYEAQQDKSGLPNDRFSAERPEGSISTLTIQRTEQRDSAMYRCASSLVAANEQFFGPGTRLTVL.

The rearrangement uses TRBV3-1 and TRBJ1-6, with D uncertain. The V end lost 1 base, the J end lost 0 bases, and 7 bases lay between the germline ends. CDR1 is LGHDT and CDR2 is YNNKEL in the germline V gene (reference sequence). This CDR3 is built from 16 residues. The CDR3 DNA follows: TGTGCCAGCAGCCAAGGCCTTAGCTCCTATAATTCACCCCTCCACTTT. It encodes CASSQGLSSYNSPLHF.

This clonotype was detected a few times. V is TRBV3-1 and J is TRBJ2-1, with 7 nucleotides matching TRBD1. Matching the DNA end better, TRBJ2-7 makes the J call doubtful. Germline CDR1 LGHDT, CDR2 YNNKEL (reference sequence). The CDR3 consists of 14 residues. The CDR3 bases are TGTGCCAGCAGCCAGCGACAGGGTCATGGCGAGCAGTACTTC. Protein product: CASSQRQGHGEQYF.

CDR3 loop: CASSFSGNQETQYF. In DNA form, the CDR3 reads TGTGCCAGCAGCTTTAGCGGGAATCAAGAGACCCAGTACTTC. This chain links TRBV5-5 with TRBJ2-5; 8 bases are a match to TRBD2. Per germline, CDR1 SGHKS and CDR2 YYEKEE (reference sequence). The CDR3 loop spans 14 amino acids. Trimming took 2 bases from V and 2 from J; bases not matched to a gene: 2.

The J gene is TRBJ2-1, the V gene TRBV5-1, with 8 bases aligning to TRBD2. CDR1 and CDR2 (germline): SGHRS, YFSETQ. The CDR3 runs to 13 residues. Unmatched junction bases numbered 3, after V lost 2 bases and J lost 8 bases. The CDR3: CASSFGLAYEQFF. CDR3 nucleotides: TGCGCCAGCAGCTTCGGACTAGCCTATGAGCAGTTCTTC.

The chain recombines TRBV7-9 with TRBJ1-1; 8 nucleotides agree with TRBD1. Germline V CDR1 and CDR2: SEHNR, FQNEAQ (reference sequence). The ends lost 4 bases at V and 1 base at J; junction bases unmatched: 5. The CDR3 runs to 15 residues. CDR3 in amino acids: CASSSTGAENTEAFF. The CDR3 coding sequence is TGTGCCAGCAGCTCGACAGGGGCCGAGAACACTGAAGCTTTCTTT.

This clonotype was counted at least ten times. J is TRBJ2-1 and V is TRBV3-1; the D is unclear. The V gene's germline CDR1 is LGHDT and CDR2 YNNKEL (reference sequence). This CDR3 contains 12 residues. The germline V and J ends were trimmed by 1 base and 5 bases, with 3 bases remaining between them. The CDR3 DNA follows: TGTGCCAGCAGCCAAGTAAACAATGAGCAGTTCTTC. It encodes CASSQVNNEQFF.

V usage is TRBV29-1 and J usage is TRBJ2-1; 8 bases match TRBD2. V shed 1 base and J 6 bases; nucleotides not matched to a gene: 8. The CDR3 spans 15 residues. Germline CDR1 SQVTM, CDR2 ANQGSEA. The CDR3 DNA reads TGCAGCGTTGAAGGAGACCGGGAGGGGTTCAATGAGCAGTTCTTC. Its protein is CSVEGDREGFNEQFF.

The chain uses TRBV14 and TRBJ2-7; D is uncertain. The CDR3 runs to 15 residues. V lost 0 bases to trimming and J lost 8 bases, with 17 bases between them. CDR1 and CDR2 (germline): SGHDN, FVKESK. The CDR3 loop is CASSQDLEGSWKQYF. CDR3 DNA sequence: TGTGCCAGCAGCCAAGATCTTGAAGGTAGTTGGAAGCAGTACTTC. The complete variable domain, with remaining parts taken from reference TRBV14 and TRBJ2-7, reads EAGVTQFPSHSVIEKGQTVTLRCDPISGHDNLYWYRRVMGKEIKFLLHFVKESKQDESGMPNNRFLAERTGGTYSTLKVQPAELEDSGVYFCASSQDLEGSWKQYFGPGTRLTVT.